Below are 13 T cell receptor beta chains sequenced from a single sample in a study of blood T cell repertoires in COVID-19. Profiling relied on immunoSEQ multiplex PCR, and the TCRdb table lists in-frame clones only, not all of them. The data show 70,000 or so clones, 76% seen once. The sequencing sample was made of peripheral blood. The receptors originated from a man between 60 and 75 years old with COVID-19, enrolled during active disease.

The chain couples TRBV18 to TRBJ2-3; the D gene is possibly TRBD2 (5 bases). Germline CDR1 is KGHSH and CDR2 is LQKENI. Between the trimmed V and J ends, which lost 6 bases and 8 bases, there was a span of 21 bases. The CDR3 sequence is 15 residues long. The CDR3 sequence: CASSPPRDEAGTQYF. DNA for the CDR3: TGTGCCAGCTCGCCGCCGAGGGATGAGGCGGGTACGCAGTATTTT.

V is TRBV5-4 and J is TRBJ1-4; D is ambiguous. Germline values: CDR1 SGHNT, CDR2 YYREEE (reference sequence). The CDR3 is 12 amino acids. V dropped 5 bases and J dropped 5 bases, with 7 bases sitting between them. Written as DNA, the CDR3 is TGTGCCAGCAGTTTGCAAAATGAAAAACTGTTTTTT. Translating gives CASSLQNEKLFF.

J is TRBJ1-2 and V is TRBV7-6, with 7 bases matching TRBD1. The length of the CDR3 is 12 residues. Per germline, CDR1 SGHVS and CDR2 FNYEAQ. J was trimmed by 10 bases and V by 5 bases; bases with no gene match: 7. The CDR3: CASSAYQGDYTF. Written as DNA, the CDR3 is TGTGCCAGCAGCGCATATCAGGGGGACTACACCTTC.

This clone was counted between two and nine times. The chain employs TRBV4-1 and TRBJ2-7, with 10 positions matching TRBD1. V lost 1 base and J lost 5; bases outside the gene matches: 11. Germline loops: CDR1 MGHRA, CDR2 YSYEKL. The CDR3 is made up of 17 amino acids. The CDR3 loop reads CASSQGTWWDRGNEQYF. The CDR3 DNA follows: TGCGCCAGCAGCCAAGGCACCTGGTGGGACAGGGGCAACGAGCAGTACTTC.

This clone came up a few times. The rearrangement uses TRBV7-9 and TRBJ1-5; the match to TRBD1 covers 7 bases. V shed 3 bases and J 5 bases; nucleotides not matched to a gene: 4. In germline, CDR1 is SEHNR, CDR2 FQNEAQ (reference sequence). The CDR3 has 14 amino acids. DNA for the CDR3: TGTGCCAGCAGCTTTTGGGACAGTGATCAGCCCCAGCATTTT. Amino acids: CASSFWDSDQPQHF.

The CDR3 here is CASSQATDTQYF. The CDR3 region has the DNA TGTGCCAGCAGCCAGGCCACAGATACGCAGTATTTT. The rearrangement uses TRBV14 and TRBJ2-3; D is undetermined. V lost 3 bases and J lost 2, with 3 bases in between. The length of the CDR3 is 12 residues. Germline V lookup: CDR1 SGHDN, CDR2 FVKESK.

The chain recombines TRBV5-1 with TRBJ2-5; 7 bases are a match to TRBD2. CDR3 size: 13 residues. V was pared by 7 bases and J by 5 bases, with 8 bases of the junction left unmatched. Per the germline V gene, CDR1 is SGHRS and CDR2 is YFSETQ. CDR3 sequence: CASSEGGDETQYF. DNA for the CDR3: TGCGCCAGCTCGGAGGGAGGGGATGAGACCCAGTACTTC.

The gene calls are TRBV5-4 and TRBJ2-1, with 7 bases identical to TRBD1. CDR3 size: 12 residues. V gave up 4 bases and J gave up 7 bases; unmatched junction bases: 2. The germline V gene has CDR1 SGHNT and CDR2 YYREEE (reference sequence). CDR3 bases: TGTGCCAGCAGCAGGGGGCCGAATGAGCAGTTCTTC. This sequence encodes CASSRGPNEQFF.

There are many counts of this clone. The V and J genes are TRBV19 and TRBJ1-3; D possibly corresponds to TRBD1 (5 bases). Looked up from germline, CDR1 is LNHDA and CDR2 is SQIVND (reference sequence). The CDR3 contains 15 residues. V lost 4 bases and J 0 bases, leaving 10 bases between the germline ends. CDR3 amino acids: CASSSGGSSGNTIYF. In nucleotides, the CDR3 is TGTGCCAGTAGTAGCGGGGGAAGCTCTGGAAACACCATATATTTT.

CDR3 DNA: TGTGCCAGCAGTCAATCAGCGGTTGTAGGCACCGGGGAGCTGTTTTTT. This sequence encodes CASSQSAVVGTGELFF. The rearrangement links TRBV6-2 or TRBV6-3 to TRBJ2-2; weak D call: TRBD2 (5 bases). This CDR3 contains 16 residues. Trimming pared 5 bases from V and 4 bases from J, leaving 17 bases between. CDR1 MNHEY and CDR2 SVGEGT come from the germline V gene.

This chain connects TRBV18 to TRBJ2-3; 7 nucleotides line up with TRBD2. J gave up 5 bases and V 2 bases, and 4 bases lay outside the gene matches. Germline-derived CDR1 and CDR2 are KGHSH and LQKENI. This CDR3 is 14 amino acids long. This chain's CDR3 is CASSPGERGDTQYF. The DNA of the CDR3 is TGTGCCAGCTCACCAGGTGAGCGGGGAGATACGCAGTATTTT.

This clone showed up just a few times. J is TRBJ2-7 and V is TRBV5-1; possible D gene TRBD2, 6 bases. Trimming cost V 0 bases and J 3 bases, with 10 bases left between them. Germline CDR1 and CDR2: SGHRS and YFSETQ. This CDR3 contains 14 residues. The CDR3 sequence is CASSLAGSDYEQYF. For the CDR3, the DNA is TGCGCCAGCAGCTTGGCCGGGAGCGACTACGAGCAGTACTTC.

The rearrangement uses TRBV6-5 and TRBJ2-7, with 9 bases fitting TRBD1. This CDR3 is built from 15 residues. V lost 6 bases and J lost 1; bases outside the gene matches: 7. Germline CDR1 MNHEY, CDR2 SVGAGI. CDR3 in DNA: TGTGCCAGCAGCCAAGGACAGGGGATTTCCTACGAGCAGTACTTC. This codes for CASSQGQGISYEQYF.